The sequence of this TCR beta chain was determined in a study of T cells after yellow fever vaccination. Study-wide points: Clones from primary vaccination mostly reappeared after the booster (about 97% CD4, approximately 86% CD8). Among all clonotypes, a small share was observed in both CD4 and CD8 compartments.

Trimming shortened V by 3 bases and J by 4 bases, and 9 bases separated the two germline ends. The CDR3 is 13 residues long. Per germline, CDR1 SGHVS and CDR2 FQNEAQ. 5'RACE template switching generated TCR cDNA, adding a universal primer site and UMIs. TCRdb reprocessed the 5' RACE reads via MiXCR and lists one record per CDR3 protein. Of some 550,000 distinct CDR3 sequences listed, roughly 19% are singletons. This clonotype was seen a handful of times. Its antigen is not identified. The V gene is TRBV7-8, the J gene TRBJ1-1, with D possibly matching TRBD1 (5 bases). The clonotype was recovered from a man under 40 who received the YFV17D yellow fever vaccine. This specimen consisted of PBMCs, obtained 15 days after the yellow fever booster vaccination. CDR3 sequence (DNA): TGTGCCAGCAGCTTTCGGGGGTCCACTGAAGCTTTCTTT. It specifies CASSFRGSTEAFF.